Listed below are T cell receptor beta chains from one sample, sequenced in a study of shared clonotypes between healthy human individuals. Sequencing was performed with immunoSEQ multiplex PCR; in TCRdb, only in-frame clones are kept and a portion is missing. Of some 2,100,000 clones listed, under 97% are singletons. Sequencing input: naive CD4+ T cells sorted from blood. The receptors originated from a man aged 18 to 29 in good health. Both conserved end residues are part of each CDR3. Each record gives: J gene, D gene, clone size, V gene, CDR3 length, CDR3 protein, CDR3 DNA. The D gene is left open where the match is weak. Only some rows state a clone size, as once, few, many or a class for expanded clones.

TRBJ2-1,TRBD1,NA,TRBV5-8,15,CASSFQGVPYNEQFF,TGTGCCAGCAGCTTTCAGGGGGTCCCCTACAATGAGCAGTTCTTC
TRBJ1-4,NA,NA,TRBV18,15,CASSPVVLGAGELFF,TGTGCCAGCTCACCAGTCGTGTTAGGTGCGGGGGAACTGTTTTTT
TRBJ2-2,NA,NA,TRBV28,15,CASGLAETNTGELFF,TGTGCCAGCGGATTAGCGGAAACGAACACCGGGGAGCTGTTTTTT
TRBJ2-3,TRBD1,NA,TRBV7-9,11,CAIQGADTQYF,TGTGCCATACAGGGGGCAGATACGCAGTATTTT
TRBJ2-5,TRBD2,NA,TRBV9,17,CASSVASGRPHGETQYF,TGTGCCAGCAGCGTAGCGTCCGGGAGGCCCCATGGAGAGACCCAGTACTTC
TRBJ1-1,TRBD1,NA,TRBV28,16,CASGVLPGQLNTEAFF,TGTGCCAGCGGAGTCCTCCCGGGACAGCTGAACACTGAAGCTTTCTTT
TRBJ2-2,NA,once,TRBV7-8,14,CASSLRANTGELFF,TGTGCCAGCAGCTTACGGGCCAACACCGGGGAGCTGTTTTTT
TRBJ2-2,NA,NA,TRBV5-1,16,CASSLGLADNTGELFF,TGCGCCAGCAGCTTGGGACTGGCAGACAACACCGGGGAGCTGTTTTTT
TRBJ2-5,TRBD2,NA,TRBV5-8,15,CASSLGDWEGETQYF,TGTGCCAGCAGCTTGGGGGACTGGGAGGGAGAGACCCAGTACTTC
TRBJ2-7,TRBD2,NA,TRBV10-2,15,CASSEGLAGWYEQYF,TGCGCCAGCAGTGAGGGACTAGCGGGATGGTACGAGCAGTACTTC
TRBJ1-1,NA,NA,TRBV30,14,CAWSQIIRNTEAFF,TGTGCCTGGAGCCAGATAATCAGGAACACTGAAGCTTTCTTT
TRBJ1-1,TRBD1,NA,TRBV7-8,15,CASSLGSGGYTEAFF,TGTGCCAGCAGCTTAGGTTCAGGGGGCTACACTGAAGCTTTCTTT
TRBJ2-7,NA,NA,TRBV19,13,CASSRRNTYEQYF,TGTGCCAGTAGTCGCAGGAACACCTACGAGCAGTACTTC
TRBJ1-4,NA,NA,TRBV19,14,CASSGRGAGEKLFF,TGTGCCAGTAGTGGAAGGGGCGCAGGTGAAAAACTGTTTTTT
TRBJ2-5,NA,NA,TRBV7-9,13,CASSWEVTETQYF,TGTGCCAGCAGCTGGGAGGTAACTGAGACCCAGTACTTC
TRBJ1-3,NA,NA,TRBV5-1,17,CASSPEDSWFRGNTIYF,TGCGCCAGCAGCCCCGAGGACAGTTGGTTTCGTGGAAACACCATATATTTT
TRBJ2-7,NA,NA,TRBV9,14,CASSSGPTSYEQYF,TGTGCCAGCAGCTCCGGGCCAACGTCCTACGAGCAGTACTTC
TRBJ2-3,TRBD2,NA,TRBV7-6,19,CASSLVSRTSGRRSDTQYF,TGTGCCAGCAGCTTAGTGTCGAGGACTAGCGGGAGACGATCAGATACGCAGTATTTT
TRBJ2-7,TRBD2,NA,TRBV18,14,CASSPRGGSDEQYF,TGTGCCAGCTCGCCCCGCGGGGGATCGGACGAGCAGTACTTC
TRBJ2-1,NA,NA,TRBV9,16,CASSITWQGGGNEQFF,TGTGCCAGCAGCATCACGTGGCAGGGAGGCGGCAATGAGCAGTTCTTC
TRBJ2-7,NA,NA,TRBV4-1,16,CASSQDQSGYPYEQYF,TGCGCCAGCAGCCAAGATCAATCCGGATACCCCTACGAGCAGTACTTC
TRBJ1-5,TRBD1,few,TRBV7-2,13,CASSLGRGVAQHF,TGTGCCAGCAGCTTGGGCAGGGGGGTAGCCCAGCATTTT
TRBJ1-1,NA,NA,TRBV6-1,15,CASSPPTALNTEAFF,TGTGCCAGCAGTCCACCGACTGCTCTGAACACTGAAGCTTTCTTT
TRBJ2-1,NA,once,TRBV9,15,CASSVIGAIGHEQFF,TGTGCCAGCAGCGTAATAGGAGCAATCGGCCATGAGCAGTTCTTC
TRBJ1-1,NA,NA,TRBV5-1,14,CASSLWQDLPEAFF,TGCGCCAGCAGCTTGTGGCAGGACTTGCCTGAAGCTTTCTTT
TRBJ1-6,NA,NA,TRBV15,16,CATSRDPPGASSPLHF,TGTGCCACCAGCAGAGATCCCCCAGGGGCCAGTTCACCCCTCCACTTT
TRBJ1-1,TRBD1,NA,TRBV7-3,15,CASSLTGGRNTEAFF,TGTGCCAGCAGCTTGACAGGGGGAAGGAACACTGAAGCTTTCTTT
TRBJ2-1,TRBD1,few,TRBV7-2,15,CASSWDRGSYNEQFF,TGTGCCAGCAGCTGGGACAGGGGTTCCTACAATGAGCAGTTCTTC
TRBJ2-7,NA,NA,TRBV10-1,14,CASSRDSVSDEQYF,TGCGCCAGCAGCCGCGACAGCGTCTCCGACGAGCAGTACTTC
TRBJ1-4,NA,NA,TRBV7-8,13,CASSLGSQEKLFF,TGTGCCAGCAGCTTAGGGTCCCAAGAAAAACTGTTTTTT
TRBJ2-5,TRBD2,NA,TRBV7-3,15,CASSLSLAGEETQYF,TGTGCCAGCAGCTTATCCCTAGCGGGGGAAGAGACCCAGTACTTC
TRBJ2-3,TRBD1,NA,TRBV7-9,16,CASTTPGQGSEDTQYF,TGTGCCAGCACAACTCCCGGACAGGGGTCGGAAGATACGCAGTATTTT
TRBJ2-7,NA,NA,TRBV19,14,CASSKSMASYEQYF,TGTGCCAGTAGTAAATCAATGGCTAGCTACGAGCAGTACTTC
TRBJ2-3,NA,NA,TRBV6-5,11,CASSQGGTQYF,TGTGCCAGCAGTCAGGGGGGTACGCAGTATTTT
TRBJ2-5,NA,NA,TRBV15,14,CATSRDVVRETQYF,TGTGCCACCAGCAGAGATGTAGTGCGAGAGACCCAGTACTTC
TRBJ1-1,NA,NA,TRBV5-1,13,CASSLGQRVEAFF,TGCGCCAGCAGCTTGGGACAGCGCGTAGAAGCTTTCTTT
TRBJ1-1,NA,NA,TRBV5-4,13,CASSMDMNTEAFF,TGTGCCAGCAGCATGGACATGAACACTGAAGCTTTCTTT